Presented here are 5 T cell receptor beta chains from one specimen sequenced in a study of T cell clones after liver transplantation. Clones were sequenced by immunoSEQ multiplex PCR, and TCRdb holds only the in-frame ones, with some missing. This sample has under 12,000 clones, with roughly 70% found just once. The starting material was CD4+ T cells from blood, obtained around 32 months after liver transplant. The receptor source for this set is a human patient who received a liver transplant. Part of the T cell pool may stem from the graft donor.

The chain has TRBV7-9 and TRBJ2-3; 10 bases match TRBD1. Looked up from germline, CDR1 is SEHNR and CDR2 is FQNEAQ (reference sequence). Trimming took 5 bases from V and 1 from J; bases not matched to a gene: 9. This CDR3 is 17 amino acids long. The CDR3 protein is CASSHKSGTGGTDTQYF. CDR3 coding DNA: TGTGCCAGCAGCCATAAAAGCGGGACAGGGGGCACAGATACGCAGTATTTT.

The rearrangement uses TRBV27 and TRBJ1-5, with D possibly matching TRBD1 (6 bases). V lost 2 bases and J lost 3, with 14 bases in between. CDR1 is MNHEY and CDR2 is SMNVEV in the germline V gene (reference sequence). The CDR3 loop spans 16 amino acids. The CDR3 is CASSLGAGATNQPQHF. The CDR3 DNA sequence: TGTGCCAGCAGTTTAGGGGCAGGGGCAACCAATCAGCCCCAGCATTTT.

The CDR3 nucleotides are TGCAGCGTTGAATTTGTCAGTTGGGAAGAGACCCAGTACTTC. Translating gives CSVEFVSWEETQYF. J is TRBJ2-5 and V is TRBV29-1, with D unresolved. The CDR3 contains 14 residues. Trimming cost V 2 bases and J 3 bases, with 13 bases left between them. Germline V gene lookup returns CDR1 SQVTM and CDR2 ANQGSEA.

The V and J genes are TRBV10-3 and TRBJ2-7; D gene ambiguous. From germline, CDR1 is ENHRY and CDR2 SYGVKD. CDR3 length: 11 amino acids. V was trimmed by 3 bases and J by 5 bases, leaving 5 bases between them. The CDR3 region is CAISEGHEQYF. CDR3 DNA: TGTGCCATCAGTGAAGGGCACGAGCAGTACTTC.

The chain employs TRBV6-4 and TRBJ2-5, with 7 bases matching TRBD1. In germline, CDR1 is MRHNA, CDR2 SNTAGT. V gave up 4 bases and J gave up 4 bases; unmatched junction bases: 6. This CDR3 comprises 14 residues. CDR3: CASSAGQEPETQYF. The CDR3 region has the DNA TGTGCCAGCAGTGCCGGACAGGAACCAGAGACCCAGTACTTC.